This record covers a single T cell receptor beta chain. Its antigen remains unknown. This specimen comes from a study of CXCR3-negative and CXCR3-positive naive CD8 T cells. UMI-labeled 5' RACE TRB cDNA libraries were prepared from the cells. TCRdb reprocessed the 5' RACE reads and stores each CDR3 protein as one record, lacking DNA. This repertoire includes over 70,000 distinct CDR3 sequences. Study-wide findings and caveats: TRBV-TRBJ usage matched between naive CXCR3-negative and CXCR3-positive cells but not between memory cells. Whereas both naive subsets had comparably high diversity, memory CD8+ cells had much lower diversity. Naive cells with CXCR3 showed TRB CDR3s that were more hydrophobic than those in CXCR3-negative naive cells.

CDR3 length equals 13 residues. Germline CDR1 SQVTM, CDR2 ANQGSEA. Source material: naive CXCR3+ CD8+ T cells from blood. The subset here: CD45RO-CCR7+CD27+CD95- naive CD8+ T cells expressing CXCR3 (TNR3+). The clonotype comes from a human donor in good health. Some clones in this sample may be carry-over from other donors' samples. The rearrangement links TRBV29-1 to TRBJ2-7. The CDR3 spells CSVEEGLANEQYF.